This note documents a single TCR beta chain sequence. No antigen is known for it. Base quality data are lacking; no much larger clone is found one base away. This record belongs to a study of CD8 T cells in ankylosing spondylitis (dated by TCRdb to the late 2010s). Notes on the research overall: The study profiled T cell receptor beta repertoires in healthy donors and ankylosing spondylitis patients to find disease-linked TCR variants. The whole study cohort included 108 healthy donors and 20 to 30 ankylosing spondylitis patients. Peripheral blood was sampled, and synovial fluid was additionally collected from ankylosing spondylitis patients. The paper's findings and limits, for the study overall: A CD8+ phenotype was shown by the disease-linked clones, which were found at relatively low frequencies in peripheral blood. Significant enrichment of the disease-linked clones was reported in matched synovial fluid samples from ankylosing spondylitis patients. Some motif variants had previously been reported in the synovial fluid and blood of reactive arthritis patients, which suggests shared mechanisms of disease initiation. Blood from ankylosing spondylitis patients appeared to be characterized by a TCR beta motif composed of eight or nine highly homologous amino acid variants.

CDR1 and CDR2 are drawn from the germline V gene: SQVTM, ANQGSEA. Relative to germline, V is 0 bases shorter and J is 2 bases shorter, with 7 bases between their ends. The CDR3, from cysteine to phenylalanine, totals 13 residues. The read is trimmed to its CDR3 DNA, 39 bases read in frame from base 1. The run used an Illumina HiSeq 2500. Quantitative 5'-RACE with molecular barcodes was used to prepare TCR beta libraries. As for the authors' bioinformatics: A new computational method, built on a probabilistic model of VDJ rearrangement, was used to identify disease-linked TCR variants. TCRdb itself trimmed the public reads at Q25 with fastp, ran MiXCR and retained productive beta chains. Entries that share a CDR3 protein sequence are merged under the most common genes and DNA. The V and J calls follow TCRdb's processing rather than the paper's. In all, the sample holds some 350,000 distinct CDR3 sequences, and roughly 14% of those were seen once. The top ten clones comprise about 1% of the sample.

This receptor was taken from a male donor with ankylosing spondylitis or in good health (not recorded which). The rearranged chain carries TRBV29-1 and TRBJ2-5; the D gene cannot be named for sure. Sequenced input: blood, either unsorted or a sorted T cell fraction (not recorded which). At the DNA level, the sequence is TGCAGCGTTGAAGAAGGGCTTCAAGAGACCCAGTACTTC. It specifies CSVEEGLQETQYF.